The rows below give T cell receptor beta chains drawn from one sample of a study of T-cell memory formation after mild COVID-19. TCRdb called the 5' RACE reads again in MiXCR, with one record for every CDR3 protein. The data contain hundreds of thousands of distinct CDR3 sequences, 20% to 30% of them singletons. Specimen: PBMCs or a T cell subset sorted from them (not recorded which). These receptors came from an adult woman who had mild COVID-19 (a few samples of this study predate the infection). Cell type and time point are not known. Both conserved end residues are part of each CDR3. The D gene is left open where the match is weak. The size field is filled for only some rows; it gives once, few, many or a size class.

d_gene,len,j_gene,v_gene,abundance,CDR3aa,CDR3nt
NA,15,TRBJ1-4,TRBV24-1,NA,CATSDSGRKIEKLFF,TGTGCCACCAGTGATTCCGGGCGGAAAATTGAAAAACTGTTTTTT
NA,13,TRBJ2-2,TRBV12-3/TRBV12-4,NA,CASSETLTGELFF,TGTGCCAGCAGTGAGACCCTTACCGGGGAGCTGTTTTTT
NA,14,TRBJ1-1,TRBV5-1,NA,CASSPLLGNTEAFF,TGCGCCAGCAGCCCCCTATTAGGGAACACTGAAGCTTTCTTT
NA,14,TRBJ1-1,TRBV6-6,NA,CASSYSGWSTEAFF,TGTGCCAGCAGTTACTCCGGGTGGAGCACTGAAGCTTTCTTT
TRBD2,21,TRBJ2-3,TRBV7-9,few,CASSLALLLAGNFTSTDTQYF,TGTGCCAGCAGCTTAGCGCTCCTACTAGCGGGGAATTTCACTAGCACAGATACGCAGTATTTT
NA,17,TRBJ1-2,TRBV6-5,NA,CASRKLEVLGVGYGYTF,TGTGCCAGCAGAAAGCTCGAGGTGCTCGGGGTGGGCTATGGCTACACCTTC
NA,16,TRBJ1-2,TRBV24-1,few,CATRGVVRGSSYGYTF,TGTGCCACGCGCGGAGTGGTGAGGGGATCATCCTATGGCTACACCTTC
NA,16,TRBJ2-7,TRBV4-1,once,CASSQERGGPPYEQYF,TGCGCCAGCAGCCAAGAGAGAGGAGGTCCTCCCTACGAGCAGTACTTC
TRBD2,13,TRBJ2-7,TRBV13,NA,CASSERGELEQYF,TGTGCCAGCAGCGAGCGGGGAGAGCTCGAGCAGTACTTC
NA,16,TRBJ2-1,TRBV6-2/TRBV6-3,NA,CASSYLSLRWGNEQFF,TGTGCCAGCAGTTATCTTTCTTTGCGGTGGGGGAATGAGCAGTTCTTC
NA,16,TRBJ1-1,TRBV7-9,NA,CASSLPTRTENTEAFF,TGTGCCAGCAGCTTACCTACCCGGACAGAAAACACTGAAGCTTTCTTT
NA,15,TRBJ2-3,TRBV7-9,few,CASSLSAGSTDTQYF,TGTGCCAGCAGCTTATCGGCGGGTAGCACAGATACGCAGTATTTT
NA,16,TRBJ2-1,TRBV5-1,NA,CASSLAAQGAYNEQFF,TGCGCCAGCAGCTTGGCCGCTCAGGGTGCCTACAATGAGCAGTTCTTC
TRBD1,13,TRBJ2-5,TRBV29-1,NA,CSVVGQGVETQYF,TGCAGCGTTGTGGGACAGGGGGTGGAGACCCAGTACTTC
NA,12,TRBJ1-5,TRBV20-1,many,CSARQSNQPQHF,TGCAGTGCTAGACAGAGCAATCAGCCCCAGCATTTT
NA,13,TRBJ1-4,TRBV24-1,few,CATSDLHGEKLFF,TGTGCCACCAGTGATTTGCACGGCGAAAAACTGTTTTTT
NA,11,TRBJ2-7,TRBV20-1,many,CSARDLWGQYF,TGCAGTGCTAGAGATCTCTGGGGTCAGTACTTC
TRBD1,15,TRBJ1-2,TRBV27,few,CASSRIGDRNYGYTF,TGTGCCAGCAGTCGTATCGGGGACAGAAACTATGGCTACACCTTC
NA,13,TRBJ1-1,TRBV5-6,NA,CASSWRGGVEAFF,TGTGCCAGCAGCTGGCGGGGAGGGGTTGAAGCTTTCTTT
TRBD2,19,TRBJ2-3,TRBV11-3,few,CASSLDFLAGGPRTDTQYF,TGTGCCAGCAGCTTAGACTTCTTAGCGGGAGGGCCGCGCACAGATACGCAGTATTTT
NA,13,TRBJ2-2,TRBV9,NA,CASSVGGPGELFF,TGTGCCAGCAGCGTAGGGGGCCCCGGGGAGCTGTTTTTT
TRBD1,15,TRBJ2-7,TRBV5-6,few,CASMSRDRLSYEQYF,TGTGCCAGCATGTCCCGGGACAGACTCTCCTACGAGCAGTACTTC
NA,13,TRBJ1-2,TRBV3-1,NA,CASSQGAAYGYTF,TGTGCCAGCAGCCAGGGGGCCGCCTATGGCTACACCTTC
NA,13,TRBJ2-2,TRBV30,NA,CAWSVGHAGELFF,TGTGCCTGGAGTGTGGGACATGCCGGGGAGCTGTTTTTT
NA,15,TRBJ2-5,TRBV7-9,NA,CASSPERGLQETQYF,TGTGCCAGCAGCCCGGAGAGGGGACTTCAAGAGACCCAGTACTTC
NA,14,TRBJ1-2,TRBV2,NA,CASSEAQGNYGYTF,TGTGCCAGCAGTGAAGCTCAAGGGAACTATGGCTACACCTTC
NA,14,TRBJ2-7,TRBV4-1,NA,CASSSTGATYEQYF,TGCGCCAGCAGCTCAACCGGGGCCACCTACGAGCAGTACTTC
NA,14,TRBJ1-2,TRBV24-1,NA,CATSDRDKAYGYTF,TGTGCCACCAGTGACCGGGACAAGGCGTATGGCTACACCTTC
NA,13,TRBJ1-1,TRBV20-1,few,CSARDLGATEAFF,TGCAGTGCTAGAGATTTGGGGGCGACTGAAGCTTTCTTT
NA,13,TRBJ1-2,TRBV6-5,NA,CASSYGRYYGYTF,TGTGCCAGCAGTTACGGCCGATACTATGGCTACACCTTC
TRBD1,15,TRBJ2-1,TRBV29-1,NA,CSVGRGRGQGNEQFF,TGCAGCGTTGGAAGAGGAAGGGGGCAAGGAAATGAGCAGTTCTTC
NA,17,TRBJ1-2,TRBV6-7,NA,CASSSSAGRGESYGYTF,TGTGCCAGCAGTTCTTCTGCAGGCCGGGGCGAGTCCTATGGCTACACCTTC
NA,11,TRBJ2-1,TRBV7-9,many,CASSDYNEQFF,TGTGCCAGCAGCGACTACAATGAGCAGTTCTTC
NA,12,TRBJ1-5,TRBV6-6,NA,CALGTSNQPQHF,TGTGCGTTAGGGACTAGCAATCAGCCCCAGCATTTT
TRBD2,19,TRBJ2-1,TRBV4-3,few,CASSPPLAGRDYSYNEQFF,TGCGCCAGCAGCCCGCCCTTAGCGGGCCGCGACTACTCCTACAATGAGCAGTTCTTC
TRBD2,17,TRBJ2-3,TRBV24-1,NA,CATSDSTPAGGPDTQYF,TGTGCCACCAGTGATTCGACCCCTGCGGGAGGGCCGGATACGCAGTATTTT